This T cell receptor (beta chain) was captured by sequencing in a study of cytomegalovirus exposure and HLA in healthy donors. The primer mix had 60 Vbeta and 13 Jbeta primers. Assay: immunoSEQ multiplex PCR; the TCRdb copy retains only in-frame clones and omits some. Of approximately 160,000 clones in the sample, around 81% were seen once. Study conclusions and caveats: A later analysis found that most CMV-associated TCR beta chains appeared HLA-restricted.

Turning to this clone: The antigen is undetermined.

Trimming took 7 bases from V and 5 from J, leaving 14 bases between them. This CDR3 has 13 residues. Germline CDR1 is SNHLY and CDR2 is FYNNEI. The receptor's source is a woman aged 40 to 50 in good health and CMV-seronegative. Sequencing input: PBMCs. The chain recombines TRBV2 with TRBJ1-1, with D possibly matching TRBD1 (5 bases). In DNA, the CDR3 is TGTGCCAGCATCAAGGGGAGGGGAACTGAAGCTTTCTTT. Encoded protein: CASIKGRGTEAFF.